These 19 T cell receptor beta chains were sequenced from one sample in a study of blood T cell repertoires in COVID-19. Assay used: immunoSEQ multiplex PCR; TCRdb lists only in-frame clones, some missing. The data hold some 27,000 clones, with roughly 84% observed a single time. The sequencing sample was made of peripheral blood. Receptors originate from a man in his fifties or sixties with active COVID-19.

The rearrangement links TRBV7-6 to TRBJ1-1, with TRBD1 identical over 10 bases. J lost 2 bases, V lost 5 bases, and 5 bases had no gene match. Germline loops: CDR1 SGHVS, CDR2 FNYEAQ. This CDR3 comprises 15 residues. The CDR3 loop reads CASSIRDRGNTEAFF. CDR3 in DNA: TGTGCCAGCAGCATCCGGGACAGGGGAAACACTGAAGCTTTCTTT.

V and J are TRBV11-2 and TRBJ1-4, with 7 positions matching TRBD1. There are 15 residues in the CDR3. Trimming at V came to 5 bases and at J to 6 bases, leaving 9 bases not matched to a gene. Germline V CDR1 and CDR2: SGHAT, FQNNGV. Here the CDR3 reads CASSLPQGRHEKLFF. CDR3 nucleotide sequence: TGTGCCAGCAGCCTACCACAGGGGAGGCATGAAAAACTGTTTTTT.

The V gene is TRBV14, the J gene TRBJ1-2; tentative D call: TRBD1 (6 bases). Trimming removed 2 bases from V and 3 bases from J, with 10 bases in between. This CDR3 has 14 residues. CDR1 is SGHDN, CDR2 FVKESK, per germline. DNA of the CDR3: TGTGCCAGCAGCCAAATACAGGGATACTATGGCTACACCTTC. Translating it yields CASSQIQGYYGYTF.

This clone was detected only once. This chain links TRBV4-2 with TRBJ1-3; D uncertain. The CDR3 spans 16 residues. Deletions cut 0 bases from V and 0 bases from J, with 9 bases between. The germline V gene encodes CDR1 LGHNA and CDR2 YNFKEQ. CDR3: CASSQDPQVSGNTIYF. For the CDR3, the DNA is TGTGCCAGCAGCCAAGATCCCCAGGTCTCTGGAAACACCATATATTTT.

The chain joins TRBV2 to TRBJ1-5; no clear D gene. Germline-derived CDR1 and CDR2 are SNHLY and FYNNEI. Deletions cut 6 bases from V and 3 bases from J, with 12 bases between. The CDR3 totals 14 residues. CDR3 DNA sequence: TGTGCCAGCAGCGGCAACGGACTCAATCAGCCCCAGCATTTT. Its translation: CASSGNGLNQPQHF.

This rearrangement joins TRBV3-1 (or the pseudogene TRBV3-2) to TRBJ2-6; 10 positions match TRBD1. Germline V gene data show CDR1 as LGHDT and CDR2 as YNNKEL (reference sequence). The CDR3 runs 18 residues. V shed 4 bases and J 4 bases; nucleotides not matched to a gene: 10. The CDR3 region is CASSPRPGTGVGANVLTF. The CDR3 bases are TGTGCCAGCAGCCCCCGTCCCGGGACAGGGGTCGGGGCCAACGTCCTGACTTTC.

This chain connects TRBV4-1 to TRBJ1-6, with D possibly matching TRBD1 (6 bases). The germline V gene encodes CDR1 MGHRA and CDR2 YSYEKL. V was cut by 4 bases and J by 7 bases, with 17 bases left in between. The CDR3 extends over 16 amino acids. In DNA, the CDR3 is TGCGCCAGCAGCCGCACCGGGGGGGCGCGGAATTCACCCCTCCACTTT. This codes for CASSRTGGARNSPLHF.

V and J are TRBV6-5 and TRBJ1-2; TRBD1 agrees at 9 bases. Germline V gives CDR1 MNHEY, CDR2 SVGAGI. The V gene end was trimmed by 5 bases and the J gene end by 5 bases; junction bases not matched to a gene: 3. This CDR3 is built from 13 residues. CDR3 region: CASSRTGVYGYTF. The CDR3 DNA reads as TGTGCCAGCAGTAGGACAGGGGTTTATGGCTACACCTTC.

This clone was seen only a few times. This sequence joins TRBV6-5 and TRBJ2-3; the D gene is possibly TRBD2 (7 bases). V lost 8 bases, J lost 4 bases, and 13 bases lay in between. The germline CDR1 and CDR2 sequences are MNHEY and SVGAGI. The CDR3 consists of 13 residues. The CDR3 DNA is TGTGCCAGCGGGGAGGGGGAGGCAGATACGCAGTATTTT. Amino acid sequence: CASGEGEADTQYF.

The J gene is TRBJ2-3, the V gene TRBV28; tentative D call: TRBD2 (5 bases). Germline values: CDR1 MDHEN, CDR2 SYDVKM. Trimming cost V 7 bases and J 6 bases, with 20 bases left between them. CDR3 length: 15 residues. DNA of the CDR3: TGTGCCAGCATCATGGACTGGAGTGGTTCGGATACGCAGTATTTT. Its protein is CASIMDWSGSDTQYF.

This clone was seen just once. The J gene is TRBJ1-3, the V gene TRBV7-9; 10 bases fit TRBD1. There are 15 residues in the CDR3. Germline V gene data show CDR1 as SEHNR and CDR2 as FQNEAQ (reference sequence). J gave up 4 bases and V 3 bases, and 3 bases lay outside the gene matches. The CDR3 spells CASSLDRGLGNTIYF. DNA of the CDR3: TGTGCCAGCAGCTTGGACAGGGGGTTAGGAAACACCATATATTTT.

This clone was seen only once. The V gene is TRBV19, the J gene TRBJ2-1; 7 bases fit TRBD2. Germline V CDR1 and CDR2: LNHDA, SQIVND (reference sequence). CDR3 size: 13 residues. V dropped 7 bases and J dropped 5; count of bases not matched to a gene: 5. CDR3 DNA sequence: TGTGCCAGTACAAGCGGGGCTCACAATGAGCAGTTCTTC. Its translation: CASTSGAHNEQFF.

The chain links TRBV18 to TRBJ2-1, with TRBD2 as a possible D gene (6 bases). The CDR3 is made up of 16 amino acids. The V end was cut by 3 bases, the J end by 3 bases, with 15 bases between. CDR1 and CDR2 from the germline V gene are KGHSH and LQKENI. The CDR3 DNA reads TGTGCCAGCTCACCTGTCCCCCGGAGGGGCTACAATGAGCAGTTCTTC. This codes for CASSPVPRRGYNEQFF.

Relative to its sample, this clone is large. The junction shows a germline mismatch at one end, possibly a read error. The chain carries TRBV2 and TRBJ1-2; 9 bases are a match to TRBD1. CDR1 and CDR2 from the germline V gene are SNHLY and FYNNEI. The length of the CDR3 is 15 residues. The chain's CDR3 is CASIETGTGNHGYTF. In nucleotides, the CDR3 is TGTGCCAGCATTGAAACCGGGACAGGGAACCATGGCTACACCTTC. Full variable domain (remainder filled in from reference TRBV2 and TRBJ1-2): EPEVTQTPSHQVTQMGQEVILRCVPISNHLYFYWYRQILGQKVEFLVSFYNNEISEKSEIFDDQFSVERPDGSNFTLKIRSTKLEDSAMYFCASIETGTGNHGYTFGSGTRLTVV.

This clone was seen just once. V usage is TRBV6-2 or TRBV6-3 and J usage is TRBJ2-1, with 14 bases that match TRBD2. The CDR3 loop spans 17 amino acids. Unmatched junction bases numbered 7, after V lost 2 bases and J lost 7 bases. CDR1 and CDR2 (germline): MNHEY, SVGEGT. The CDR3 DNA sequence: TGTGCCAGCAGTTACCGTAAGACTAGCGGGAGGGGTAATGAGCAGTTCTTC. It is translated as CASSYRKTSGRGNEQFF.

This sequence joins TRBV6-2 or TRBV6-3 and TRBJ2-5; TRBD1 matches at 9 bases. Germline V gene lookup returns CDR1 MNHEY and CDR2 SVGEGT. This CDR3 has 16 residues. V shed 5 bases, J shed 4 bases, and the junction held 11 bases outside the gene matches. The CDR3: CASSSTGTGILETQYF. For the CDR3, the DNA is TGTGCCAGCAGTAGTACCGGGACAGGGATCCTAGAGACCCAGTACTTC.

J is TRBJ1-2 and V is TRBV30, with 7 positions matching TRBD1. Germline-derived CDR1 and CDR2 are GTSNPN and SVGIG (reference sequence). The CDR3 contains 13 residues. Unmatched junction bases numbered 6, after V lost 6 bases and J lost 2 bases. The CDR3 coding sequence is TGTGCCTGCACCCCGGGACAGAACTATGGCTACACCTTC. Translating gives CACTPGQNYGYTF.

The V gene is TRBV18, the J gene TRBJ1-2; a weak D match, TRBD1 (5 bases). The CDR3 is 13 amino acids. Germline V gene sequence: CDR1 KGHSH, CDR2 LQKENI. Trimming pared 2 bases from V and 6 bases from J, leaving 10 bases between. The CDR3 sequence: CASSPERGHGYTF. CDR3 nucleotide sequence: TGTGCCAGCTCACCAGAAAGGGGTCATGGCTACACCTTC.

This chain connects TRBV21-1 to TRBJ2-2; no check of the table's D call, TRBD2, against the DNA was made. TRBV21-1 is labeled a pseudogene. The CDR3 spans 18 residues. CDR3 DNA: TGTGCCAACAACATCGCCCCGGGGGACGGCGTTAACACCGGGGAGCTGTTTTTT. As protein: CANNIAPGDGVNTGELFF.